The rows below give T cell receptor beta chains drawn from one sample of a study of CD8+CD57+ T cells in acquired aplastic anemia. MiXCR, applied by TCRdb to the reads, yields one record per CDR3 protein. The sample lists hundreds of thousands of distinct CDR3 sequences; about a third were seen once. Specimen: sorted CD4+, CD8+, or CD8+CD57+ T cells (not recorded which) from PBMCs. Source of these receptors: a human donor with aplastic anemia. Each CDR3 is given with its conserved first and last residue. D genes are given only for firm matches. Size tells how often a clone was seen (once, few, many) or the class of an expanded clone, and some rows leave it out.

CATSDRLDRADQPQHF | TGTGCCACCAGTGACCGATTGGACAGGGCCGATCAGCCCCAGCATTTT | many | TRBJ1-5 | TRBV24-1 | TRBD1
CASSPRTSGYQETQYF | TGTGCCAGTAGCCCAAGGACTAGCGGTTACCAAGAGACCCAGTACTTC | NA | TRBJ2-5 | TRBV19 | TRBD2
CASSQVLLDQPQHF | TGCGCCAGCAGCCAAGTCCTTTTGGATCAGCCCCAGCATTTT | few | TRBJ1-5 | TRBV4-1 | NA
CASSGLAVGGLLGTDAQYF | TGTGCCAGCAGTGGATTGGCGGTTGGGGGACTTCTCGGGACAGATGCGCAGTATTTT | NA | TRBJ2-3 | TRBV2 | NA
CAISEKGWDYGYTF | TGTGCCATCAGTGAAAAGGGGTGGGACTATGGCTACACCTTC | NA | TRBJ1-2 | TRBV10-3 | NA
CASSFWGAQETQYF | TGTGCCAGCAGCTTTTGGGGGGCCCAAGAGACCCAGTACTTC | once | TRBJ2-5 | TRBV2 | NA
CASSAVGSGNSPLHF | TGTGCCAGCAGTGCGGTAGGTTCTGGAAATTCACCCCTCCACTTT | few | TRBJ1-6 | TRBV6-1 | NA
CASSPMDRVFTEAFF | TGTGCCAGCAGCCCGATGGACAGGGTATTCACTGAAGCTTTCTTT | NA | TRBJ1-1 | TRBV14 | TRBD1
CASSSFLYEQYF | TGTGCCAGCAGCTCCTTTTTGTACGAGCAGTACTTC | many | TRBJ2-7 | TRBV7-2 | NA
CASSDTFSGATNEKLFF | TGTGCCAGCAGTGACACCTTTTCCGGTGCAACTAATGAAAAACTGTTTTTT | NA | TRBJ1-4 | TRBV2 | NA
CSARVVRGGQRSHSPLHF | TGCAGTGCTAGAGTCGTAAGGGGAGGACAGAGGTCCCATTCACCCCTCCACTTT | many | TRBJ1-6 | TRBV20-1 | NA
CASSQDFGLAGGSYEQYF | TGCGCCAGCAGCCAAGATTTTGGACTAGCGGGGGGATCCTACGAGCAGTACTTC | NA | TRBJ2-7 | TRBV4-1 | TRBD2
CASSQEAAGVDSPLHF | TGCGCCAGCAGCCAAGAGGCTGCAGGGGTGGATTCACCCCTCCACTTT | few | TRBJ1-6 | TRBV4-3 | NA
CASISRGGTANTGELFF | TGTGCCAGCATTTCTAGGGGGGGGACAGCGAACACCGGGGAGCTGTTTTTT | NA | TRBJ2-2 | TRBV12-3/TRBV12-4 | NA
CAWSVGGQPQHF | TGTGCCTGGAGTGTGGGGGGTCAGCCCCAGCATTTT | NA | TRBJ1-5 | TRBV30 | NA
CASSLGGQGMTYEQYF | TGTGCCAGTAGTTTAGGAGGACAGGGAATGACCTACGAGCAGTACTTC | NA | TRBJ2-7 | TRBV19 | TRBD1
CASSEIQAGGTLHF | TGTGCCAGCAGCGAAATACAGGCGGGAGGGACCCTCCACTTT | NA | TRBJ1-6 | TRBV25-1 | NA
CASSELGGNSGNTIYF | TGTGCCAGCAGTGAACTAGGGGGCAATTCTGGAAACACCATATATTTT | NA | TRBJ1-3 | TRBV25-1 | TRBD1
CSVEASAGTNEQFF | TGCAGCGTTGAGGCCTCAGCGGGGACCAATGAGCAGTTCTTC | NA | TRBJ2-1 | TRBV29-1 | TRBD2
CASSLSFRDGTEAFF | TGTGCCAGCAGCTTATCGTTCCGGGACGGAACTGAAGCTTTCTTT | NA | TRBJ1-1 | TRBV7-2 | NA
CASSELIQGDYGYTF | TGCGCCAGCAGTGAACTAATACAGGGGGACTATGGCTACACCTTC | few | TRBJ1-2 | TRBV10-1 | TRBD1
CASSRLAGGQETQYF | TGTGCCAGTAGTAGACTAGCGGGAGGGCAGGAGACCCAGTACTTC | few | TRBJ2-5 | TRBV19 | TRBD2
CASSRDGLGELFF | TGTGCCAGCAGCCGGGACGGACTCGGGGAGCTGTTTTTT | few | TRBJ2-2 | TRBV9 | NA
CASSLVENNQPQHF | TGCGCCAGCAGCTTGGTGGAAAATAATCAGCCCCAGCATTTT | NA | TRBJ1-5 | TRBV5-1 | NA
CASSSIRGSGNTIYF | TGTGCCAGCAGCTCAATCAGGGGCAGTGGAAACACCATATATTTT | NA | TRBJ1-3 | TRBV11-2 | NA
CASSPLGSQNQPQHF | TGTGCCAGCTCACCTCTAGGTAGCCAAAATCAGCCCCAGCATTTT | NA | TRBJ1-5 | TRBV25-1 | NA
CASSFSGAGARTEAFF | TGTGCCAGCAGCTTCTCAGGGGCGGGGGCGCGCACTGAAGCTTTCTTT | NA | TRBJ1-1 | TRBV12-3/TRBV12-4 | NA
CASSWGLLGNTEAFF | TGTGCCAGCAGCTGGGGCCTCCTCGGGAACACTGAAGCTTTCTTT | NA | TRBJ1-1 | TRBV7-4 | NA
CSASEGFGPDTQYF | TGCAGTGCTAGTGAAGGGTTCGGGCCAGATACGCAGTATTTT | few | TRBJ2-3 | TRBV20-1 | NA
CASSIGGLRETQYF | TGTGCCAGCAGTATCGGGGGCTTAAGGGAGACCCAGTACTTC | many | TRBJ2-5 | TRBV2 | NA
CATDRLGYTF | TGTGCCACCGATCGGCTTGGCTACACCTTC | NA | TRBJ1-2 | TRBV24-1 | NA
CAGSLASASPYEQYF | TGTGCCGGCAGCTTAGCTTCAGCGTCCCCCTACGAGCAGTACTTC | few | TRBJ2-7 | TRBV11-2 | NA
CATSREVGYYGYTF | TGTGCCACCAGCAGAGAAGTCGGATACTATGGCTACACCTTC | NA | TRBJ1-2 | TRBV15 | NA
CATSDNPPATGELFF | TGTGCCACCAGTGATAACCCCCCGGCCACCGGGGAGCTGTTTTTT | few | TRBJ2-2 | TRBV24-1 | NA
CASSLRGGAGTDGYTF | TGTGCCAGCAGCTTGCGTGGGGGCGCAGGGACGGATGGCTACACCTTC | many | TRBJ1-2 | TRBV7-2 | NA
CAISGDSENEQFF | TGTGCCATCAGCGGGGACAGCGAAAATGAGCAGTTCTTC | many | TRBJ2-1 | TRBV10-3 | TRBD1
CSARTPSGNTIYF | TGCAGTGCTAGAACGCCCTCTGGAAACACCATATATTTT | few | TRBJ1-3 | TRBV20-1 | NA
CASPAGGECEQYF | TGTGCCAGCCCGGCGGGGGGAGAATGCGAGCAGTACTTC | many | TRBJ2-7 | TRBV12-3/TRBV12-4 | TRBD2
CASSGALLVGANVLTF | TGTGCCAGCAGTGGGGCTTTGCTGGTTGGGGCCAACGTCCTGACTTTC | NA | TRBJ2-6 | TRBV12-3/TRBV12-4 | NA
CASSQASLAQYF | TGTGCCAGCAGCCAAGCCTCACTGGCGCAGTACTTC | few | TRBJ2-7 | TRBV7-3 | NA